Given below is one TCR beta chain in context. TCRdb's copy holds only in-frame clones and misses some; the assay was immunoSEQ multiplex PCR. The sample holds approximately 160,000 clones, approximately 96% seen once. This sample stems from a study of cytomegalovirus exposure and HLA in healthy donors. V gave up 4 bases and J gave up 3 bases; unmatched junction bases: 5. CDR1 is MNHNS, CDR2 SASEGT, per germline. The length of the CDR3 is 14 residues. The chain joins TRBV6-1 to TRBJ2-7; 8 bases map to TRBD1. The sequence was obtained from a woman aged 18-29 years in good health and CMV-seronegative. Sequencing was performed on PBMCs. CDR3 sequence reads: CASSGGQGNYEQYF. The CDR3 region has the DNA TGTGCCAGCAGTGGCGGACAGGGTAACTACGAGCAGTACTTC.